This TCR beta chain was sequenced during a study of early T cells in non-severe SARS-CoV-2 infection (dated by TCRdb to 2020 to 2023). Looking at the study overall: TCR sequencing used bulk RNA from unsorted whole blood, so alpha and beta chains could not be paired.

Study-level results and caveats: VDJdb matching was skewed toward anti-spike CD8 responses and likely underestimated virus-specific expansions, missing private and CD4 specificities.

Set within a cohort of healthcare workers in London, UK, this nested case-control study involved weekly PCR testing of nasopharyngeal swabs along with blood sampling. Healthcare workers were recruited during the week of the UK lockdown, between 23 and 31 March 2020, and followed weekly for up to roughly 15 weeks. Between the V and J ends, shortened by 0 bases and 0 bases respectively, the junction contains 11 bases. The CDR3 sequence holds 16 residues, the cysteine and phenylalanine included. The read is trimmed to its CDR3 DNA, 48 bases read in frame from base 1. According to the germline V gene, CDR1 reads KGHSH and CDR2 reads LQKENI. Library generation was performed with 5' RACE. The listed sequencing device is NextSeq 500. Unique molecular identifiers were attached to individual cDNA molecules in the TCR library protocol so that sequencing error and PCR bias could be corrected. Sequencing covered both TCR alpha and beta chains, and within each sample the abundances of alpha and beta sequences were tightly co-correlated. The study's own analysis went as follows. Decombinator V4 was used to annotate the V gene, J gene and CDR3 of the TCR sequences. Expanded TCRs were defined as changing significantly between any two time points under a Poisson model with p below 0.0001. TCR abundances were normalised to the total number of TCRs sequenced in each sample and reported as counts per million. MAIT TCRs were defined by TRAV1-2 paired with TRAJ12, TRAJ20 or TRAJ33, and iNKT TCRs by TRAV10 paired with TRAJ18. VDJdb, accessed 1 November 2021, was searched for CMV, EBV and SARS-CoV-2 annotated TCRs, excluding TCRs annotated for multiple antigens. TCRdb applied fastp at Q25 and MiXCR to the public reads, then kept only in-frame beta chains. Records with the same CDR3 protein are collapsed into one entry carrying the most frequent genes and DNA. TCRdb, not the authors, supplied the V and J calls. The sample table lists tens of thousands of distinct CDR3 sequences, approximately 13% of them with a count of one. 2.7% of the sample rests with the top ten.

Many counts were recorded for this clonotype. Its antigen remains undetermined. No clone much larger than this one lies a single base away; base qualities are absent. The input for sequencing was whole blood, taken at baseline. The sequence joins TRBV18 to TRBJ1-1; the D gene remains uncertain. The sequence derives from an adult who was a healthcare worker with PCR-confirmed SARS-CoV-2 infection or an uninfected control (not recorded which). The CDR3 protein: CASSPPGKSMNTEAFF. The DNA sequence follows: TGTGCCAGCTCACCACCAGGGAAGAGTATGAACACTGAAGCTTTCTTT.